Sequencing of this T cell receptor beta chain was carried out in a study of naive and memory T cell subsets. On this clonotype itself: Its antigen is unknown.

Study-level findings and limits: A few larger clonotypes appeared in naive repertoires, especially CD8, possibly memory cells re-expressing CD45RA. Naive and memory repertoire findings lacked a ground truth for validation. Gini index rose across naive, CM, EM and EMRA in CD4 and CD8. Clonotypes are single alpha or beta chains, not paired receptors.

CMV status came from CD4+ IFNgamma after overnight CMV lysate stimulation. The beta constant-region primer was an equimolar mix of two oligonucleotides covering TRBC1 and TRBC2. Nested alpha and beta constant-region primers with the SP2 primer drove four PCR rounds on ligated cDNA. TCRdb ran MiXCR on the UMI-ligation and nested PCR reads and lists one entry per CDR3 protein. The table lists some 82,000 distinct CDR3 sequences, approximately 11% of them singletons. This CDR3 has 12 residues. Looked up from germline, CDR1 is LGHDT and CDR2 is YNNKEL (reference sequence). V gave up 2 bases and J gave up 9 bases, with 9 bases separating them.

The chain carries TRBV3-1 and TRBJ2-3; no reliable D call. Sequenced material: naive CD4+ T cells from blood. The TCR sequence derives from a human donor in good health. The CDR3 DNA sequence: TGTGCCAGCAGCCAATGGCCCCTAACGCAGTATTTT. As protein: CASSQWPLTQYF.